This T cell receptor (beta chain) is drawn from a study of cytomegalovirus exposure and HLA in healthy donors. Broader study findings: Cytomegalovirus-associated TCR beta chains were listed, numbering 150 to 200. According to a later analysis, donors in an Asian-associated ancestry cluster reportedly had fewer N-insertions than the roughly 670-donor mean. Some V segments (TRBV6-2 and TRBV6-3 among them) were excluded as indistinguishable.

A multiplex PCR was run with 60 Vbeta primers and 13 Jbeta primers. The protocol was immunoSEQ multiplex PCR, while the TCRdb copy is restricted to in-frame clones and leaves out a portion. Altogether about 210,000 clones are present, almost 80% being singletons, with the ten largest covering about 1.7%. To note about this clone: Its antigen is as yet unknown. This sample includes further DNA sequences coding for the same CDR3.

V dropped 6 bases and J dropped 6 bases, with 15 bases sitting between them. This CDR3 has 14 residues. Germline CDR1 reads MNHEY; CDR2 reads SMNVEV (reference sequence). The sequencing sample was made of PBMCs. This TCR was recovered from a male donor in good health and CMV-seronegative. This chain joins TRBV27 and TRBJ1-5; tentative D call: TRBD1 (5 bases). The CDR3 spells CASSLSRGGQPQHF. The CDR3 bases are TGTGCCAGCAGCCTTTCAAGGGGCGGTCAGCCCCAGCATTTT.